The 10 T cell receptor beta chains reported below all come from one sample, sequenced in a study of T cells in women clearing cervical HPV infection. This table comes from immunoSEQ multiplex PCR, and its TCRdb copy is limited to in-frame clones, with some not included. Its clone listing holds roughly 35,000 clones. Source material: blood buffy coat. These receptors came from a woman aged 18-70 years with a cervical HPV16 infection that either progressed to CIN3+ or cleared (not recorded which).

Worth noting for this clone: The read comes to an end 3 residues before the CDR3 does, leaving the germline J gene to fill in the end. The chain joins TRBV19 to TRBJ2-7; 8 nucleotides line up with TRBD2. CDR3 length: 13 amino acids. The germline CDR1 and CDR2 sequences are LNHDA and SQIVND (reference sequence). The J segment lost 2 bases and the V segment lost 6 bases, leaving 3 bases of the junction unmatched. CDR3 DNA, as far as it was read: TGTGCCAGTAGAAGCGGGGGAACCTACGAG. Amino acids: CASRSGGTYE. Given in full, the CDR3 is CASRSGGTYEQYF.

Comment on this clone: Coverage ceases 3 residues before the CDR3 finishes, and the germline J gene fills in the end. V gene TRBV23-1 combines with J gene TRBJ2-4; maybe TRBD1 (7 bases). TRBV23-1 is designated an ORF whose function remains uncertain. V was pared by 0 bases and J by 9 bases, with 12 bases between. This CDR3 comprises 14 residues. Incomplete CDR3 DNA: TGCGCCAGCAGTCAATCGTCAGGGGGAGGCATT. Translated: CASSQSSGGGI. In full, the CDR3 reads CASSQSSGGGIQYF.

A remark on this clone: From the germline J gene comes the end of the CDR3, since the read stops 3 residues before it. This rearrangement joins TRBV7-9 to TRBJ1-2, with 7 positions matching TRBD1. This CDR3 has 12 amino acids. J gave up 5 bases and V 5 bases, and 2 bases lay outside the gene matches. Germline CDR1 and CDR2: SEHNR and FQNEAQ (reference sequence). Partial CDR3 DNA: TGTGCCAGCAGCCTGGGACAGTATGGC. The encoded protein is CASSLGQYG. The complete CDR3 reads CASSLGQYGYTF.

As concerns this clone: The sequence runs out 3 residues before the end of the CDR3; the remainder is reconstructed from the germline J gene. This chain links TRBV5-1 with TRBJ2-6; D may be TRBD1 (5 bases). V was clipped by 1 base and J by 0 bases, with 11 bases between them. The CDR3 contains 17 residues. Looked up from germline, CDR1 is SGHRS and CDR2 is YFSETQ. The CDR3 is CASSLPNTGSGANVLTF. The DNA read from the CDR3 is TGCGCCAGCAGCTTGCCGAACACAGGCTCTGGGGCCAACGTC.

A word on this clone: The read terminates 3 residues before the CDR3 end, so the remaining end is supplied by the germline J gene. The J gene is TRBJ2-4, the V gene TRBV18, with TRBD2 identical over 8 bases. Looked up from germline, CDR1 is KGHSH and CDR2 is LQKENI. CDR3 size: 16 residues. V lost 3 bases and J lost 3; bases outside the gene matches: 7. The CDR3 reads CASSPLAGGSKNIQYF. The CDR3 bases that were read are TGTGCCAGCTCACCCTTGGCGGGAGGAAGCAAAAACATT.

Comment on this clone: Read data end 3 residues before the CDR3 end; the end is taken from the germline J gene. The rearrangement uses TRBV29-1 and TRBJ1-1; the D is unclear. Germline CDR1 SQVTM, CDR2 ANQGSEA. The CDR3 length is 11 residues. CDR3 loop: CSVGDTREAFF. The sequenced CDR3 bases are TGCAGCGTTGGAGACACGCGGGAG.

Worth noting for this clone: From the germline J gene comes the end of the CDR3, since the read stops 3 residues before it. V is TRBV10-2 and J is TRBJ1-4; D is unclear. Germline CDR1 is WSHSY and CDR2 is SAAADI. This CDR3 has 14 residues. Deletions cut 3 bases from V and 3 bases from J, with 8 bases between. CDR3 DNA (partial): TGCGCCAGCAGTGAATTTTACTCTAATGAAAAA. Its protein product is CASSEFYSNEK. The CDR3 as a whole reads CASSEFYSNEKLFF.

The CDR3 sequence is CASSTRDSPRETQYF. The sequenced CDR3 bases are TGTGCCAGTAGTACTCGGGACAGCCCTAGGGAGACC. This chain joins TRBV19 and TRBJ2-5, with 7 bases identical to TRBD1. The read ends 3 residues shy of where the CDR3 ends; the end is completed using the germline J gene. The CDR3 loop spans 15 amino acids. V dropped 4 bases and J dropped 5; count of bases not matched to a gene: 10. CDR1 is LNHDA, CDR2 SQIVND, per germline (reference sequence).

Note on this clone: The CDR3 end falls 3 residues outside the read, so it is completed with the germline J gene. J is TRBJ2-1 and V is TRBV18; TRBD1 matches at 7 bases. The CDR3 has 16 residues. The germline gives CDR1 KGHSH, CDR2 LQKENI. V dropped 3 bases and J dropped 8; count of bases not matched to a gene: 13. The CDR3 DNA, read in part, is TGTGCCAGCTCACCGGTCTTCAGGGGGAGTTGGGATGAG. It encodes CASSPVFRGSWDE. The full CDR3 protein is CASSPVFRGSWDEQFF.

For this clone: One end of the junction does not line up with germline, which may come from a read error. CDR3 sequence reads: CASSLGAGNIQYF. The DNA read from the CDR3 is TGCGCCAGCAGCCTGGGAGCGGGGAACATT. The chain carries TRBV4-2 and TRBJ2-4, with TRBD2 identical over 7 bases. The read falls 3 residues short of the CDR3 end, and the missing part is taken from the germline J gene. The CDR3 totals 13 residues. Germline V gene lookup returns CDR1 LGHNA and CDR2 YNFKEQ.